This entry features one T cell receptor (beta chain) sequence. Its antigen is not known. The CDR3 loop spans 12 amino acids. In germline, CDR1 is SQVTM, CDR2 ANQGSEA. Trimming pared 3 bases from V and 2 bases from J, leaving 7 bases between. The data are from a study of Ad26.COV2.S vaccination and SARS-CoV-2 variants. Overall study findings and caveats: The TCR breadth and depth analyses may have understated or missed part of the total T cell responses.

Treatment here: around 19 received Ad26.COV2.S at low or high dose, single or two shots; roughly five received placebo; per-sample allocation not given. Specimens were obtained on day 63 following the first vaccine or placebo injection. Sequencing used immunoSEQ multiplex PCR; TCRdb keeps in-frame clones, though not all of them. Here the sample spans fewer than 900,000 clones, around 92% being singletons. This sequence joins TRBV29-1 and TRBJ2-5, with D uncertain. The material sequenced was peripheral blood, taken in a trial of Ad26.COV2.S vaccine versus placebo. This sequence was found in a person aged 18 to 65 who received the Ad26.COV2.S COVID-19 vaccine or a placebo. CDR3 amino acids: CSVEGIQETQYF. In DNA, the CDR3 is TGCAGCGTTGAGGGTATTCAAGAGACCCAGTACTTC.